The subject of this entry is one T cell receptor beta chain. The sample comes from a study of OX40 agonist ivuxolimab in advanced cancers. Study-level background: Each patient was given ivuxolimab into a vein every 2 weeks, at 0.01 to 10 mg/kg.

Trimming took off 0 bases at V and 0 bases at J, with 9 bases between the two ends. Germline values: CDR1 SGDLS, CDR2 YYNGEE. This CDR3 spans 16 amino acids. At cycle 4 day 1, cycle 7 day 1, and baseline, blood was sampled. The protocol was immunoSEQ multiplex PCR, while the TCRdb copy is restricted to in-frame clones and leaves out a portion. The sample lists fewer than 75,000 clones, 65% to 85% occurring once. This receptor was taken from an adult with an advanced solid tumor such as melanoma, head and neck, liver or kidney cancer. Sample: CD4+ or CD8+ T cells sorted from blood, taken in a trial of the OX40 agonist ivuxolimab. The V call is TRBV9, the J call TRBJ2-2; TRBD2 might be the D (6 bases). CDR3 amino acids: CASSVEGGANTGELFF. As DNA, the CDR3 is TGTGCCAGCAGCGTAGAAGGCGGGGCGAACACCGGGGAGCTGTTTTTT.